This is a list of T cell receptor beta chains from one sample in a study of T cell changes during pregnancy in multiple sclerosis. Sequencing used immunoSEQ multiplex PCR; TCRdb keeps in-frame clones, though not all of them. The repertoire holds around 40,000 clones, with around 92% as singletons. The sample here was CD8+ T cells from peripheral blood mononuclear cells, taken before pregnancy. The receptor source for this set is a female donor with multiple sclerosis, enrolled in a pregnancy study. The CDR3 runs from the conserved cysteine through the conserved F or W. The D gene is left open where the match is weak. The size entry is marked missing in some rows and otherwise reads once, few, many or a size class.

D	V	J	size	DNA	CDR3
TRBD1	TRBV4-1	TRBJ2-7	-	TGCGCCAGCAGCTCGCCACCCGGGACAGGCCCCTACGAGCAGTACTTC	CASSSPPGTGPYEQYF
TRBD1	TRBV9	TRBJ2-1	-	TGTGCCCCCGGGACAGGGGGCCACAGCTCCTACAATGAGCAGTTCTTC	CAPGTGGHSSYNEQFF
TRBD1	TRBV7-3	TRBJ2-1	-	TGTGCCAGCAGTTCGGTAAGAAGAGGACAGGCTGACAATGAGCAGTTCTTC	CASSSVRRGQADNEQFF
-	TRBV27	TRBJ1-5	-	TGTGCCAGCAGTCAGGGCAATCAGCCCCAGCATTTT	CASSQGNQPQHF
TRBD2	TRBV7-6	TRBJ2-1	-	TGTGCCAGCAGCCCGTCTAGCGGAGGGTACTCCTACAATGAGCAGTTCTTC	CASSPSSGGYSYNEQFF
TRBD2	TRBV19	TRBJ2-3	once	TGTGCCAGTAGTATTGCCATCCTGCCTTGGGCGGGGGGGCACACAGATACGCAGTATTTT	CASSIAILPWAGGHTDTQYF
TRBD2	TRBV7-7	TRBJ2-1	-	TGTGCCAGCAGCCCACGGGCTAGCGGGGACAATGAGCAGTTCTTC	CASSPRASGDNEQFF
TRBD2	TRBV30	TRBJ2-3	once	TGTGCCTGGAGTGAACTAGCGGGAGGTGGCACAGATACGCAGTATTTT	CAWSELAGGGTDTQYF
-	TRBV15	TRBJ2-7	-	TGTGCCACCAGAGGGAGCGGCTCCTACGAGCAGTACTTC	CATRGSGSYEQYF
-	TRBV28	TRBJ1-5	-	TGTGCCAGCAGCTCCAGGGGCGCAAACGGCAATCAGCCCCAGCATTTT	CASSSRGANGNQPQHF
TRBD1	TRBV9	TRBJ1-2	-	TGTGCCAGCAGCCTAAAGGGACAGGGGAGTTATGGCTACACCTTC	CASSLKGQGSYGYTF
-	TRBV5-1	TRBJ2-3	once	TGCGCCAGCAGCTTGGCCGTGGGCAGGGTCACAGATACGCAGTATTTT	CASSLAVGRVTDTQYF
TRBD1	TRBV5-1	TRBJ1-1	-	TGCGCCAGCAGCGGATCAGGGGGGAACACTGAAGCTTTCTTT	CASSGSGGNTEAFF
TRBD2	TRBV27	TRBJ2-1	-	TGTGCCAGCAGTTCCTCTAGCGGGCCCTACAATGAGCAGTTCTTC	CASSSSSGPYNEQFF
TRBD2	TRBV28	TRBJ2-2	-	TGTGCCGGGGGGGAAACGTTGAACACCGGGGAGCTGTTTTTT	CAGGETLNTGELFF
TRBD1	TRBV5-1	TRBJ2-7	-	TGCGCCAGCAGCGGGAGCGACAGGGGACCCTACGAGCAGTACTTC	CASSGSDRGPYEQYF
TRBD2	TRBV13	TRBJ2-7	-	TGTGCCAGCAGCTTAGAAACTAGCGGGCCCCCTGGGCACGAGCAGTACTTC	CASSLETSGPPGHEQYF
-	TRBV29-1	TRBJ1-1	-	TGCAGCGTTGTACCCCAGAAGAACACTGAAGCTTTCTTT	CSVVPQKNTEAFF
TRBD1	TRBV7-9	TRBJ1-2	few	TGTGCCAGCAGCTCAGGGGGAACCGGACAAACCCTCATATATGGCTACACCTTC	CASSSGGTGQTLIYGYTF
-	TRBV7-9	TRBJ1-5	-	TGTGCCAGCAGCTTTGCAGGGATTAATCAGCCCCAGCATTTT	CASSFAGINQPQHF
-	TRBV15	TRBJ1-2	-	TGTGCCACCAGCTCAAAAAAGGGGGGAGGGGGTGGCTTTGGCGGCTACACCTTC	CATSSKKGGGGGFGGYTF
-	TRBV19	TRBJ2-7	-	TGTGCCAGTAGTATAGGGCAGGCCGCTACCTACGAGCAGTACTTC	CASSIGQAATYEQYF
-	TRBV4-1	TRBJ1-1	-	TGCGCCAGCAGCCAAGTCCTCCGAGGGAACACTGAAGCTTTCTTT	CASSQVLRGNTEAFF
TRBD2	TRBV5-6	TRBJ2-1	-	TGTGCCAGCAGCTTGGACGGGGGGGCGGAGTATGAGCAGTTCTTC	CASSLDGGAEYEQFF
TRBD1	TRBV7-2	TRBJ1-1	-	TGTGCCAGCAGCTGGACAGGGAACACTGAAGCTTTCTTT	CASSWTGNTEAFF
-	TRBV11-2	TRBJ2-7	-	TGTGCCAGCAGAGCAATGGTGGGCATCTCCGAAGGGCAGTACTTC	CASRAMVGISEGQYF
-	TRBV5-6	TRBJ1-2	-	TGTGCCAGCAGCTTCGGCAGCGATGGCTACACCTTC	CASSFGSDGYTF
-	TRBV4-1	TRBJ2-2	once	TGCGCCAGCAGGCTGACACCCGGGGAGCTGTTTTTT	CASRLTPGELFF
-	TRBV5-5	TRBJ2-5	-	TGTGCCAGCAGCTTGGCCAGACAACAAGAGACCCAGTACTTC	CASSLARQQETQYF
-	TRBV18	TRBJ1-6	-	TGTGCCAGCTCACCCCCGGGGAGGGCGGACAATTCACCCCTCCACTTT	CASSPPGRADNSPLHF
TRBD1	TRBV7-9	TRBJ2-4	-	TGTGCCAGCAGCTACGGACAGGGAGTAGCCAAAAACATTCAGTACTTC	CASSYGQGVAKNIQYF
TRBD2	TRBV28	TRBJ2-1	-	TGTGCCAGCAACCTCCTAGCGGGAGCGTACAATGAGCAGTTCTTC	CASNLLAGAYNEQFF
-	TRBV7-9	TRBJ2-5	-	TGTGCCAGCAGCGCGGACAGCGGCTGGGCGCCCCAGTACTTC	CASSADSGWAPQYF
TRBD1	TRBV19	TRBJ2-2	-	TGTGCCAGTAGCCAGGGACAGGGGAACACCGGGGAGCTGTTTTTT	CASSQGQGNTGELFF
-	TRBV6-1	TRBJ2-5	-	TGTGCCAGCAGTGCCCAGGGCAGCCAAGAGACCCAGTACTTC	CASSAQGSQETQYF
TRBD2	TRBV9	TRBJ2-1	-	TGTGCCAGCAGCGTAGTAATTAGCGGGAATGAGCAGTTCTTC	CASSVVISGNEQFF
TRBD2	TRBV7-6	TRBJ2-7	once	TGTGCCAGCAGCTCGGGACTAGCGGGGGCCTACGAGCAGTACTTC	CASSSGLAGAYEQYF
-	TRBV27	TRBJ2-7	-	TGTGCCAGCAGGAAGGACAGCCCGGACGAGCAGTACTTC	CASRKDSPDEQYF
-	TRBV2	TRBJ2-1	-	TGTGCCAGCAACCTCACCCCAGGCAATGAGCAGTTCTTC	CASNLTPGNEQFF
TRBD2	TRBV5-1	TRBJ2-1	-	TGCGCCAGCAGCTTAGTGAGCGGGAGAAGCAATGAGCAGTTCTTC	CASSLVSGRSNEQFF
TRBD1	TRBV6-1	TRBJ2-7	-	TGTGCCAGCAGTGAACCACTCTGGGACAGCGCATGGCCCTACGAGCAGTACTTC	CASSEPLWDSAWPYEQYF
-	TRBV5-6	TRBJ1-2	-	TGTGCCAGCAGCACTGAAACAGGGCTTCCCTATGGCTACACCTTC	CASSTETGLPYGYTF
TRBD1	TRBV10-1	TRBJ1-1	once	TGCGCCAGCAGAACCCGGACAGGGGTCAAGAACACTGAAGCTTTCTTT	CASRTRTGVKNTEAFF
TRBD1	TRBV11-2	TRBJ2-4	-	TGTGCCAGCAGCGATAGACCGGGACAGGGAGGGTACTTC	CASSDRPGQGGYF
-	TRBV9	TRBJ2-1	-	TGTGCCAGCAGCGTAAGCGGAGCAAATGAGCAGTTCTTC	CASSVSGANEQFF
TRBD1	TRBV19	TRBJ2-2	-	TGTGCCAGTAGTAGCGGACAGGGATGGCACATCGGGGAGCTGTTTTTT	CASSSGQGWHIGELFF
TRBD2	TRBV9	TRBJ2-7	-	TGTGCCAGCAGCGTAGGGGCTAGCGGGAGTTACGAGCAGTACTTC	CASSVGASGSYEQYF
-	TRBV7-8	TRBJ1-1	-	TGTGCCAGCAGCTTACAGGGAGGAGACACTGAAGCTTTCTTT	CASSLQGGDTEAFF
-	TRBV5-5	TRBJ1-5	-	TGTGCCAGCAGCCCAGGGGCGTTTGGCAATCAGCCCCAGCATTTT	CASSPGAFGNQPQHF
-	TRBV29-1	TRBJ1-2	-	TGCAGCGTTGCGGTACAGGGACGCTATGGCTACACCTTC	CSVAVQGRYGYTF
-	TRBV27	TRBJ2-7	-	TGTGCCAGCAGGCCCGGTGTTGCCTCCTACGAGCAGTACTTC	CASRPGVASYEQYF
-	TRBV2	TRBJ1-6	few	TGTGCCAGTGCCTCGGGCGGGGCGGTAGACTCACCCCTCCACTTT	CASASGGAVDSPLHF